This record looks at one T cell receptor beta chain sequence and its context. No antigen is known for it. Being one base from a much bigger clone, this may be a read error. MiXCR was run by TCRdb on the multiplex PCR reads, yielding one entry per CDR3 protein. The sample holds over 150,000 distinct CDR3 sequences, 30% to 35% seen once. Samples came from axillary lymph nodes draining the breast cancer. This entry belongs to a study of breast tumors, draining lymph nodes, adjacent tissues. Whole-study results and caveats: Luminal-like breast cancer showed significantly greater tumor-nontumor repertoire similarity than basal-like breast cancer did.

With 10 bases clipped from V and 9 bases from J, the junction kept 19 bases outside the gene matches. In germline, CDR1 is LNHDA, CDR2 SQIVND (reference sequence). This CDR3 spans 15 amino acids. The sequence came from a female donor with breast cancer. Some clones in this sample may be carry-over from other donors' samples. This chain joins TRBV19 and TRBJ2-7; 9 bases are shared with TRBD1. Sequencing was performed on axillary lymph node tissue. CDR3 DNA: TGTGCCACCAAAGGGTTGGGGACAGGGAAGGACGCGCAGTACTTC. This codes for CATKGLGTGKDAQYF.